One TCR beta chain is described in this entry. Germline CDR1 and CDR2: SQVTM and ANQGSEA. Between the trimmed V and J ends, which lost 6 bases and 0 bases, there was a span of 15 bases. The CDR3 is 14 residues long. The data were taken from a study of blood T cell repertoires in COVID-19. The authors' processing: It was from reference gene primer amplification that nucleated cell counts were estimated. Here immunoSEQ multiplex PCR was the method, and the copy in TCRdb shows in-frame clones only, minus some. The DNA gave D and trimming, while V, J and clone size come from that table. The sample records approximately 230,000 clones, approximately 86% being singletons.

The chain links TRBV29-1 to TRBJ2-7; no clear D gene. The clonotype originates from a man at least 80 years old with acute or convalescent COVID-19. Sequencing input: peripheral blood. The CDR3 DNA sequence: TGCAGCGTCCTGGCCCATCCTAGCTCCTACGAGCAGTACTTC. Translating it yields CSVLAHPSSYEQYF.